Below are 15 T cell receptor beta chains sequenced from a single sample in a study of T-cell memory formation after mild COVID-19. One entry per CDR3 protein, called by TCRdb with MiXCR from the 5' RACE reads. The data contain about 600,000 distinct CDR3 sequences, less than 25% of them singletons. The sample comprised PBMCs or a T cell subset sorted from them (not recorded which). The receptors originated from an adult woman who had mild COVID-19 (a few samples of this study predate the infection). Cell type and time point are not known.

This clonotype turned up a few times. The CDR3 is CASVATNLRQGTDTQYF. DNA for the CDR3: TGTGCCAGCGTTGCCACCAACCTACGACAGGGCACAGATACGCAGTATTTT. The chain has TRBV12-3 or TRBV12-4 and TRBJ2-3, with D possibly being TRBD1 (6 bases). The CDR3 is made up of 17 amino acids. Trimming pared 8 bases from V and 1 base from J, leaving 22 bases between.

The CDR3 protein is CASSPAHTETQYF. CDR3 DNA: TGTGCCAGCAGCCCAGCGCACACCGAGACCCAGTACTTC. The gene calls are TRBV11-2 and TRBJ2-5; D gene ambiguous. This CDR3 contains 13 residues. Germline values: CDR1 SGHAT, CDR2 FQNNGV. Trimming cost V 5 bases and J 5 bases, with 12 bases left between them.

The chain carries TRBV7-6 and TRBJ1-2; D perhaps matches TRBD1 (5 bases). CDR3 size: 15 residues. Trimming pared 1 base from V and 6 bases from J, leaving 15 bases between. Germline assignment: CDR1 SGHVS and CDR2 FNYEAQ. The chain's CDR3 is CASSLGAVGADGYTF. Here the CDR3 DNA reads TGTGCCAGCAGCTTAGGGGCAGTAGGGGCGGATGGCTACACCTTC.

The rearrangement links TRBV10-3 to TRBJ2-7, with D hard to call. The germline V and J ends were trimmed by 10 bases and 0 bases, with 16 bases remaining between them. Germline CDR1 ENHRY, CDR2 SYGVKD. The CDR3 has 14 amino acids. CDR3 DNA: TGTGCCAGCCTAAACTACCTTGGCTCCTACGAGCAGTACTTC. Translation gives CASLNYLGSYEQYF.

This clonotype appeared many times. This chain joins TRBV5-1 and TRBJ1-1, with 9 bases matching TRBD1. Germline loops: CDR1 SGHRS, CDR2 YFSETQ. The ends lost 4 bases at V and 0 bases at J; junction bases unmatched: 4. The CDR3 is 15 residues long. The CDR3: CASSDRQGVNTEAFF. In nucleotides, the CDR3 is TGCGCCAGCAGCGACAGACAGGGGGTGAACACTGAAGCTTTCTTT.

A few counts support this clonotype. The chain carries TRBV7-2 and TRBJ1-2, with 9 bases fitting TRBD1. The CDR3 is 16 residues long. Germline V gene lookup returns CDR1 SGHTA and CDR2 FQGNSA. The V and J ends lost 5 bases and 5 bases, in that order; junction bases with no gene match: 12. The CDR3 coding sequence is TGTGCCAGCAGCCGACAACCGGGACAGGGAGTATATGGCTACACCTTC. Its protein product is CASSRQPGQGVYGYTF.

This clonotype has just a few counts. The chain joins TRBV10-3 to TRBJ2-1; 13 nucleotides agree with TRBD2. CDR1 and CDR2 from the germline V gene are ENHRY and SYGVKD. The CDR3 consists of 15 residues. Trimming took 5 bases from V and 8 from J; bases not matched to a gene: 6. Written as DNA, the CDR3 is TGTGCCATCAGTCGGACTAGCGGGAGTAGCGATGAGCAGTTCTTC. Protein sequence: CAISRTSGSSDEQFF.

This clonotype showed up just a few times. J is TRBJ2-1 and V is TRBV4-3; D is uncertain. The germline V gene has CDR1 LGHNA and CDR2 YSLEER. Trimming stripped 3 bases from V and 13 bases from J, with 16 bases between. The CDR3 consists of 13 residues. CDR3 amino acids: CASSQPPDPLQFF. For the CDR3, the DNA is TGCGCCAGCAGCCAGCCCCCGGACCCCCTCCAGTTCTTC.

This clonotype turned up a few times. The chain is built from TRBV25-1 and TRBJ1-2; a weak D match, TRBD1 (5 bases). The CDR3 runs 12 residues. Per the germline V gene, CDR1 is MGHDK and CDR2 is SYGVNS. Trimming cost V 3 bases and J 8 bases, with 10 bases left between them. As DNA, the CDR3 is TGTGCCAGCAGTGACCCAGGGTGGGGCTACACCTTC. Protein product: CASSDPGWGYTF.

The rearrangement joins TRBV6-1 to TRBJ2-3; 7 nucleotides agree with TRBD2. The CDR3 sequence is 16 residues long. Per the germline V gene, CDR1 is MNHNS and CDR2 is SASEGT. J lost 5 bases, V lost 5 bases, and 13 bases had no gene match. The CDR3 coding sequence is TGTGCCAGCAGTCCCCGCTCTAGCGGTATTCGAGATACGCAGTATTTT. Its protein is CASSPRSSGIRDTQYF.

The gene calls are TRBV12-3 or TRBV12-4 and TRBJ2-1, with 12 bases lining up with TRBD2. V shed 6 bases and J 7 bases; nucleotides not matched to a gene: 7. The CDR3 covers 15 residues. CDR3 coding DNA: TGTGCCAGCAGCCGACTAGCGGGAGTCCCTAATGAGCAGTTCTTC. Translation: CASSRLAGVPNEQFF.

The chain has TRBV4-1 and TRBJ1-4, with D possibly being TRBD1 (5 bases). CDR3 length: 13 amino acids. Trimming took off 4 bases at V and 8 bases at J, with 11 bases between the two ends. CDR1 MGHRA and CDR2 YSYEKL come from the germline V gene. The CDR3 coding sequence is TGCGCCAGCAGCCTTTTCTGGGGGGAAAAACTGTTTTTT. As protein: CASSLFWGEKLFF.

The genes are TRBV3-1 and TRBJ2-5, with 8 bases matching TRBD2. The CDR3 contains 14 residues. J gave up 5 bases and V 5 bases, and 7 bases lay outside the gene matches. The germline gives CDR1 LGHDT, CDR2 YNNKEL (reference sequence). The CDR3 is CASSSGTRGETQYF. CDR3 DNA: TGTGCCAGCAGCTCCGGGACTAGAGGCGAGACCCAGTACTTC.

Points on this clonotype: A much bigger clone sits one base away, suggesting this may be a read error. The chain recombines TRBV6-5 with TRBJ2-5, with 8 bases lining up with TRBD1. This CDR3 spans 15 amino acids. Germline V gene data show CDR1 as MNHEY and CDR2 as SVGAGI. V shed 8 bases, J shed 9 bases, and the junction held 17 bases outside the gene matches. This CDR3 reads CASLPVHTGGGAQYF. The CDR3 region has the DNA TGTGCCAGCCTACCGGTTCATACAGGGGGAGGAGCCCAGTACTTC.

The rearrangement uses TRBV25-1 and TRBJ1-2; D not certain. The CDR3 contains 14 residues. Germline CDR1 and CDR2: MGHDK and SYGVNS. The germline V and J ends were trimmed by 3 bases and 3 bases, with 11 bases remaining between them. CDR3 amino acids: CASSDIPFHYGYTF. The CDR3 nucleotides read TGTGCCAGCAGTGACATACCCTTTCACTATGGCTACACCTTC.